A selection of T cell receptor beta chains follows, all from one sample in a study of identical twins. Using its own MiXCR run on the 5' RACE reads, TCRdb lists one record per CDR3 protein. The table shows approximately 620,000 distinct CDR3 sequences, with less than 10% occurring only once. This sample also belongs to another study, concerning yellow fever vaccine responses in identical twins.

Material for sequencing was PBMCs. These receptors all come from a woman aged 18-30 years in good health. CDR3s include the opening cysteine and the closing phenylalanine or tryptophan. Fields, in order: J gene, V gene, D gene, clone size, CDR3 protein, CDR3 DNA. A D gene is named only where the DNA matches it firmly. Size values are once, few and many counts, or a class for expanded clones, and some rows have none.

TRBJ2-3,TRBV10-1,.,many,CASSESRTVSTDTQYF,TGCGCCAGCAGTGAGTCTCGGACAGTTAGCACAGATACGCAGTATTTT
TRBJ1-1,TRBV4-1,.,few,CASSQEGGVNTEAFF,TGCGCCAGCAGCCAAGAAGGCGGAGTGAACACTGAAGCTTTCTTT
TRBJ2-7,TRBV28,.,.,CATLRAREHEQYF,TGTGCCACCCTAAGGGCCAGGGAACACGAGCAGTACTTC
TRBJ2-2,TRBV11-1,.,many,CASSRRNTGELFF,TGTGCCAGCAGCCGACGGAACACCGGGGAGCTGTTTTTT
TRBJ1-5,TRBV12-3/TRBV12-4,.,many,CASSSNDIQPQHF,TGTGCCAGCAGTTCAAACGACATTCAGCCCCAGCATTTT
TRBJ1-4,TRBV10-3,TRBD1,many,CATEDRGRGFNEKLFF,TGTGCCACCGAGGACAGGGGGCGAGGTTTTAATGAAAAACTGTTTTTT
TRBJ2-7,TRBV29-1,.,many,CSVASGREISDEQYF,TGCAGCGTTGCCTCCGGCAGGGAAATATCAGACGAGCAGTACTTC
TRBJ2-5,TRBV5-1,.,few,CASSLGLDSQETQYF,TGCGCCAGCAGCTTGGGGCTTGACAGTCAAGAGACCCAGTACTTC
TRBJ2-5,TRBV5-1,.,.,CASSLAGAMRETQYF,TGCGCCAGCAGCTTGGCGGGAGCTATGAGGGAGACCCAGTACTTC
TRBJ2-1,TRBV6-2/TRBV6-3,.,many,CASNFRGYNEQFF,TGTGCCAGCAATTTTCGGGGGTACAATGAGCAGTTCTTC
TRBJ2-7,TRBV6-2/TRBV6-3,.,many,CASSYEGSGSYEQYF,TGTGCCAGCAGTTACGAAGGTAGCGGTTCCTACGAGCAGTACTTC
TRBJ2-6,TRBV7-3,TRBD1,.,CASSHNPGQDSGANVLTF,TGTGCCAGCAGCCACAATCCGGGACAGGACTCTGGGGCCAACGTCCTGACTTTC
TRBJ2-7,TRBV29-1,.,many,CSVYVDLGSYEQYF,TGCAGCGTGTACGTGGACTTGGGCTCCTACGAGCAGTACTTC
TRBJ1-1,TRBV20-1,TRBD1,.,CSARDPAGGTEAFF,TGCAGTGCTAGAGATCCGGCAGGGGGCACTGAAGCTTTCTTT
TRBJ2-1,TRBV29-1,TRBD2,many,CSVAGGRAMLNEQFF,TGCAGCGTGGCGGGCGGGAGGGCCATGTTGAATGAGCAGTTCTTC
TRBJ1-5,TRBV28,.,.,CASNLLGQPQHF,TGTGCCAGCAATCTGTTGGGGCAGCCCCAGCATTTT
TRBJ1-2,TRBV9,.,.,CASSVDPGNNYGYTF,TGTGCCAGCAGCGTAGACCCGGGAAATAACTATGGCTACACCTTC
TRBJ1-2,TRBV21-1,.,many,CALDSFYYGYTF,TGTGCCCTGGACAGCTTCTACTATGGCTACACCTTC
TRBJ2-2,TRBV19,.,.,CASRLRGPTNTGELFF,TGTGCCAGTAGGTTAAGGGGACCGACGAACACCGGGGAGCTGTTTTTT
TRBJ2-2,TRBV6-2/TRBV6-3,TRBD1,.,CASSLTGGENTGELFF,TGTGCCAGCAGCCTGACAGGGGGCGAGAACACCGGGGAGCTGTTTTTT
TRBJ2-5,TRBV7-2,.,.,CASSPQGGVQETQYF,TGTGCCAGCAGCCCCCAGGGGGGGGTTCAAGAGACCCAGTACTTC
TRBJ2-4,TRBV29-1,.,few,CSVEDASNIQYF,TGCAGCGTAGAGGACGCCTCAAACATTCAGTACTTC
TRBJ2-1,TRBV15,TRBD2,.,CATSRGGLAELSSYNEQFF,TGTGCCACCAGCAGAGGGGGACTAGCGGAGTTAAGCTCCTACAATGAGCAGTTCTTC
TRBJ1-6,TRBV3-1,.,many,CASSQRSQANSPLHF,TGTGCCAGCAGCCAACGTTCACAGGCTAATTCACCCCTCCACTTT
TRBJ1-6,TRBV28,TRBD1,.,CASSPRQGGNSPLHF,TGTGCCAGCAGCCCCCGACAGGGAGGGAATTCACCCCTCCACTTT
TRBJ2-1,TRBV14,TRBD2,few,CASSPRASGSVNEQFF,TGTGCCAGCAGCCCCCGGGCTAGCGGGAGTGTCAATGAGCAGTTCTTC
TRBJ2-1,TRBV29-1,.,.,CSVLLHGSYNEQFF,TGCAGCGTACTTCTGCATGGGTCCTACAATGAGCAGTTCTTC
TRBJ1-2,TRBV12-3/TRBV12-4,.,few,CASSIHEGSYGYTF,TGTGCCAGCAGTATACACGAAGGCTCCTATGGCTACACCTTC
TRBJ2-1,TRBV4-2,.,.,CASSQDPTGPYNEQFF,TGTGCCAGCAGCCAAGATCCGACAGGACCCTACAATGAGCAGTTCTTC
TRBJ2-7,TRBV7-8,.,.,CASSQRRVSYEQYF,TGTGCCAGCAGTCAGAGGCGGGTCTCCTACGAGCAGTACTTC
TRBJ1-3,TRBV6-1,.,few,CASSSDSSSGNTIYF,TGTGCCAGTAGCTCCGACAGCAGCTCTGGAAACACCATATATTTT
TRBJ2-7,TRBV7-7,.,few,CASSLDPGHEQYF,TGTGCTAGCAGCTTAGACCCGGGACATGAGCAGTACTTC
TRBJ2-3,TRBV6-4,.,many,CASSEGGSTDTQYF,TGTGCCAGCAGTGAAGGTGGGAGCACAGATACGCAGTATTTT
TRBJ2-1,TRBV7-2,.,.,CASSLVGRGDEQFF,TGTGCCAGCAGCTTAGTTGGGCGGGGAGATGAGCAGTTCTTC
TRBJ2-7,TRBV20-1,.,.,CSAWTSTVYEQYF,TGCAGTGCTTGGACCAGCACGGTTTACGAGCAGTACTTC
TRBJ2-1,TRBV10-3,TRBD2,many,CAISEDYSGSPNEQFF,TGTGCCATCAGTGAAGACTATAGCGGGTCCCCCAATGAGCAGTTCTTC
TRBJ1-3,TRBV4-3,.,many,CASSQRQGNTIYF,TGCGCCAGCAGCCAGAGGCAGGGAAACACCATATATTTT
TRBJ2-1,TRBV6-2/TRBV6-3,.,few,CASSYSPGVPRNEQFF,TGTGCCAGCAGTTACTCGCCGGGGGTACCTAGGAATGAGCAGTTCTTC
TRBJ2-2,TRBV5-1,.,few,CASSSTGNGELFF,TGCGCCAGCAGCTCAACAGGGAACGGGGAGCTGTTTTTT
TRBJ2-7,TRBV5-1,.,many,CASSLHLGLGGQTYEQYF,TGCGCCAGCAGCTTGCACCTGGGATTGGGGGGCCAGACCTACGAGCAGTACTTC